This T cell receptor (beta chain) was documented in a study of blood T cells in healthy people across ages. This clonotype was recorded many times. There are 13 residues in the CDR3. Trimming took 4 bases from V and 2 from J, leaving 9 bases between them. CDR1 and CDR2 (germline): MDHEN, SYDVKM. Alongside a J-beta primer mix, a sample-barcoded 5' primer served in a second PCR lasting about 7 to 11 cycles. MiXCR, run by TCRdb on the 5' RACE reads, gives a single entry per CDR3 protein. Of 650,000 or so distinct CDR3 sequences in the sample, over 40% were seen once. The sample comprised blood. The receptor was derived from a woman aged 80 or over in good health. The chain links TRBV28 to TRBJ2-7; D gene uncertain. CDR3 region: CASSSGNPYEQYF. The DNA for the CDR3 is TGTGCCAGCAGTTCAGGTAATCCCTACGAGCAGTACTTC.